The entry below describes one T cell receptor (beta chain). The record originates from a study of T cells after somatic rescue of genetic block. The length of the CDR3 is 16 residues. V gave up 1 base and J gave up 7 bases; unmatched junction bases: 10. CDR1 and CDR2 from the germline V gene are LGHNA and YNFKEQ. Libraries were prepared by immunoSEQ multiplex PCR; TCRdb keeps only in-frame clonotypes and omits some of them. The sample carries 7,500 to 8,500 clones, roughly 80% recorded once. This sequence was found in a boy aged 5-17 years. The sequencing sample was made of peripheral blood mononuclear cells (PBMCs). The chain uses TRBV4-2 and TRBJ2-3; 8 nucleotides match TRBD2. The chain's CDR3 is CASSQASGGGLYTQYF. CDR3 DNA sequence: TGTGCCAGCAGCCAAGCCTCGGGCGGGGGGCTGTATACGCAGTATTTT.